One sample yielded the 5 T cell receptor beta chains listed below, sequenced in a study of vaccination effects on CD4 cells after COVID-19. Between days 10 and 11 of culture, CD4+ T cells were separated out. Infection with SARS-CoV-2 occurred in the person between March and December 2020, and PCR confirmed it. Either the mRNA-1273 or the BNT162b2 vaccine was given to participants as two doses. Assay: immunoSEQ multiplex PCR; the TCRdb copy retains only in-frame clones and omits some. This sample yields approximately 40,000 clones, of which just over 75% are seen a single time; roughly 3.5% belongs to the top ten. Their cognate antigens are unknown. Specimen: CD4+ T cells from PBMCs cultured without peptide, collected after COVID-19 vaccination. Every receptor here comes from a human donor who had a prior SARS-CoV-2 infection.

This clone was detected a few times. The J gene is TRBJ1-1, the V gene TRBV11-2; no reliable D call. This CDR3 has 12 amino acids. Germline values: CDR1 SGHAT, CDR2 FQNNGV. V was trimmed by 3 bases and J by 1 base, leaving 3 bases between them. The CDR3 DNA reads TGTGCCAGCAGCTTGGAGAACACTGAAGCTTTCTTT. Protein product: CASSLENTEAFF.

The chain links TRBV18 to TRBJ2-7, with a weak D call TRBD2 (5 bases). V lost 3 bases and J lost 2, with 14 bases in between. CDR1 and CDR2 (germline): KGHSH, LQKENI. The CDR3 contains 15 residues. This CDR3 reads CASSPPGIGTYEQYF. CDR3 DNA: TGTGCCAGCTCACCCCCGGGAATAGGGACCTACGAGCAGTACTTC.

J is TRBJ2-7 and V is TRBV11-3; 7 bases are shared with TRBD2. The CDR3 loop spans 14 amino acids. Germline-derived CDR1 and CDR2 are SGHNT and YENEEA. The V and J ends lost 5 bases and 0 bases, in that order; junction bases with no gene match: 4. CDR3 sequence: CASSRLANSYEQYF. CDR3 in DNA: TGTGCCAGCAGCCGACTAGCAAACTCCTACGAGCAGTACTTC.

For the CDR3, the DNA is TGTGCCAGCAGTTACTCTGGCCGAGGGGTGGGGAACGAGCAGTTCTTC. Residues: CASSYSGRGVGNEQFF. V is TRBV6-6 and J is TRBJ2-1; D is tentatively TRBD1 or TRBD2 (5 bases each). This CDR3 contains 16 residues. From germline, CDR1 is MNHNY and CDR2 SVGAGI (reference sequence). V dropped 0 bases and J dropped 10 bases, with 19 bases sitting between them.

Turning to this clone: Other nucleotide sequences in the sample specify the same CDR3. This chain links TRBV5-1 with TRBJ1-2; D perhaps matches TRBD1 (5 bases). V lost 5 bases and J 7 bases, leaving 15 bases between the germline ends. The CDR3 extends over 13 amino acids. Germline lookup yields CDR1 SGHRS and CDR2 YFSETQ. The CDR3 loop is CASSLGGDRGYTF. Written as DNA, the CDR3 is TGCGCCAGCAGTCTGGGGGGGGATCGTGGCTACACCTTC. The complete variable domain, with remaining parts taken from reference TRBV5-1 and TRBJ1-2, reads KAGVTQTPRYLIKTRGQQVTLSCSPISGHRSVSWYQQTPGQGLQFLFEYFSETQRNKGNFPGRFSGRQFSNSRSEMNVSTLELGDSALYLCASSLGGDRGYTFGSGTRLTVV.